This T cell receptor (beta chain) came from a study of Ad26.COV2.S vaccination and SARS-CoV-2 variants. At the level of the study: Once, or twice with 56 days between doses, Ad26.COV2.S was given intramuscularly.

V shed 1 base and J shed 0 bases, with 13 bases lying between them. Germline CDR1 and CDR2: SGHRS and YFSETQ. The CDR3 spans 16 residues. This clone came up once. Specified treatment: around 19 received Ad26.COV2.S at low or high dose, single or two shots; 5 received placebo; per-sample allocation not given. Sampling occurred on day 63 after the first vaccine or placebo injection. Wuhan-strain SARS-CoV-2 spike was expressed by the Ad26 vector that made up the vaccine. The assay was immunoSEQ multiplex PCR, and TCRdb's table has in-frame clones only and misses some. The table includes some 340,000 clones, around four fifths detected once.

The V gene is TRBV5-1, the J gene TRBJ2-5, with D tentatively TRBD1 (6 bases). This material consisted of peripheral blood, taken in a trial of Ad26.COV2.S vaccine versus placebo. This clonotype originated in a person aged 18 to 59 who received the Ad26.COV2.S COVID-19 vaccine or a placebo. CDR3 DNA: TGCGCCAGCAGCTTGCAAGGGGGTGGTAACCAAGAGACCCAGTACTTC. Its translation: CASSLQGGGNQETQYF.